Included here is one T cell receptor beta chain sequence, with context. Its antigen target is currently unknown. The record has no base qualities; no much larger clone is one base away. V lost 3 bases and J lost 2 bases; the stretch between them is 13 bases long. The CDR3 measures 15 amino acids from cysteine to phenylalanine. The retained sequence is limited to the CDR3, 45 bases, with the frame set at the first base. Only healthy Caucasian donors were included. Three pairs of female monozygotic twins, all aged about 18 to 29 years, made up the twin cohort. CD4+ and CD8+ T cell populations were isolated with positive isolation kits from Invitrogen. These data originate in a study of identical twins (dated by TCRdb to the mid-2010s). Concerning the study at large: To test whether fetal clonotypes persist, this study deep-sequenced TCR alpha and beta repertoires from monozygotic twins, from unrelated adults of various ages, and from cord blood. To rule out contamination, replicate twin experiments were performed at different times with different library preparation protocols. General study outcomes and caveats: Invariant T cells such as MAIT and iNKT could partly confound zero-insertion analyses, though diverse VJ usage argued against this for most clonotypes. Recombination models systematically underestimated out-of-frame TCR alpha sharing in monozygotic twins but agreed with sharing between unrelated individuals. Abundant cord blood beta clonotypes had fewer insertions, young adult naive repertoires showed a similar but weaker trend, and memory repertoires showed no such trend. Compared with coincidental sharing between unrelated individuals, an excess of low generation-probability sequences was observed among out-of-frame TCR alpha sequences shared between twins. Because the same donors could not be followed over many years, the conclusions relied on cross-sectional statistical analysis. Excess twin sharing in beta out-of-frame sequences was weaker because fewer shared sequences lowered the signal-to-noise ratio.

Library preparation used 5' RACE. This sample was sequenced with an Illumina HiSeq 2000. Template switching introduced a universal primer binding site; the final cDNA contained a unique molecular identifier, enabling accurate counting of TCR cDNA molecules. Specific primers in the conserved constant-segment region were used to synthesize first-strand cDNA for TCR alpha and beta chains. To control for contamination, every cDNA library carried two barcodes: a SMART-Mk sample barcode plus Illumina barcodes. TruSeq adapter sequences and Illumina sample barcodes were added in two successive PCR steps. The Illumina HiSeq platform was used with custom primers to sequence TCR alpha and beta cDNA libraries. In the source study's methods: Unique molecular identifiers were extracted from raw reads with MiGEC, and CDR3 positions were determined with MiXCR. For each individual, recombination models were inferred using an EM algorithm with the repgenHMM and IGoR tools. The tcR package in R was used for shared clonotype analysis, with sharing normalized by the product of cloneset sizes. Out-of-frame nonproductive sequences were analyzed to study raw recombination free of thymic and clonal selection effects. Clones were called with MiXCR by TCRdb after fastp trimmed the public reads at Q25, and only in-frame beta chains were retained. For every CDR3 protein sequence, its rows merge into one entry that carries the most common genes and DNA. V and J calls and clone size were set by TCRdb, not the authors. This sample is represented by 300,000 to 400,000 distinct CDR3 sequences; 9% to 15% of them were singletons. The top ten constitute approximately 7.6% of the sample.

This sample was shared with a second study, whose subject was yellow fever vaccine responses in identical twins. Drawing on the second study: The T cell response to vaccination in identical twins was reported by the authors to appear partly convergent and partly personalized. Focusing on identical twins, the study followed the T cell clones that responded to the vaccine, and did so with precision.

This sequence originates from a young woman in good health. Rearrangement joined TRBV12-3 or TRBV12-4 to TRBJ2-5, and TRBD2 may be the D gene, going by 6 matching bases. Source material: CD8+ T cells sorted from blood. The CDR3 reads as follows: CASSFWREGQETQYF. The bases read TGTGCCAGCAGTTTCTGGCGGGAAGGGCAAGAGACCCAGTACTTC.